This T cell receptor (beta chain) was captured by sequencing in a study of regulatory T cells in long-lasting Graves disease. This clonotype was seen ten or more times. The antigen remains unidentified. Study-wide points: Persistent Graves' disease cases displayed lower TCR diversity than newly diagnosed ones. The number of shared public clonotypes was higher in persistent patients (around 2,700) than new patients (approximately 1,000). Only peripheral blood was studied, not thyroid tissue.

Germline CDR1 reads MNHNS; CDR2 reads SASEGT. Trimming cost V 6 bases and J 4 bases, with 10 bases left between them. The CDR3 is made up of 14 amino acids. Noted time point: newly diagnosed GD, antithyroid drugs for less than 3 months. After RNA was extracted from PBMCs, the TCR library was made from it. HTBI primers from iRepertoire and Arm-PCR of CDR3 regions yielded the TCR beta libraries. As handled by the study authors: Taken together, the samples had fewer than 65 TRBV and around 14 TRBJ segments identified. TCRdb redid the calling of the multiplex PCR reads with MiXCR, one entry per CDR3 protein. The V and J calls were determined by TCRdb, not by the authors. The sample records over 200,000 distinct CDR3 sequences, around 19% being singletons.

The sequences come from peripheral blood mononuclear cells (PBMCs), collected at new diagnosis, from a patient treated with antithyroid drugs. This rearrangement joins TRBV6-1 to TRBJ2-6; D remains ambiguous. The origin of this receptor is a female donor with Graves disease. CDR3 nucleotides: TGTGCCAGCAGGCAGGTAGGGGGGGCCAACGTCCTGACTTTC. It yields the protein CASRQVGGANVLTF.